The 7 T cell receptor beta chains below come from one sample, sequenced in a study of shared T cell receptors in the human thymus. Assay: immunoSEQ multiplex PCR; the TCRdb copy retains only in-frame clones and omits some. The sample holds roughly 550,000 clones; about 84% are singletons and the top ten take less than 0.015%. This sample also appeared in a second study, on human thymus T cells.

The sequenced sample was thymocytes. These receptors were obtained from a boy in the first two years of life with a congenital heart defect.

The V call is TRBV6-4, the J call TRBJ2-1, with a tentative D call TRBD2 (6 bases). This CDR3 is 12 amino acids long. CDR1 and CDR2 (germline): MRHNA, SNTAGT. Between the trimmed V and J ends, which lost 0 bases and 12 bases, there was a span of 9 bases. The DNA of the CDR3 is TGTGCCAGCAGTGACTCTGCGGGGTGGCAGTTCTTC. Its protein is CASSDSAGWQFF.

This chain uses TRBV4-2 with TRBJ1-3; 8 bases align to TRBD1. The CDR3 is made up of 15 amino acids. The V segment lost 3 bases and the J segment 4 bases; nucleotides outside the gene matches: 5. Per germline, CDR1 LGHNA and CDR2 YNFKEQ. This CDR3 reads CASSQYRGVGNTIYF. DNA for the CDR3: TGTGCCAGCAGCCAGTACAGGGGGGTAGGAAACACCATATATTTT.

This chain joins TRBV27 and TRBJ2-7, with 13 bases matching TRBD2. Germline values: CDR1 MNHEY, CDR2 SMNVEV (reference sequence). Trimming at V came to 6 bases and at J to 2 bases, leaving 22 bases not matched to a gene. The CDR3 loop spans 21 amino acids. The CDR3 region is CASSPLTPAARGLAGAYEQYF. CDR3 nucleotide sequence: TGTGCCAGCAGCCCACTCACCCCCGCCGCCCGAGGACTAGCGGGAGCCTACGAGCAGTACTTC.

This clone was detected only once. This chain joins TRBV5-1 and TRBJ2-5; 11 bases map to TRBD2. Trimming cost V 0 bases and J 0 bases; bases outside gene matches: 16. The CDR3 has 21 amino acids. Germline V gene sequence: CDR1 SGHRS, CDR2 YFSETQ. The CDR3 DNA follows: TGCGCCAGCAGCTTGGACCCCACGACCCGACTAGCGGGACGGTACCAAGAGACCCAGTACTTC. It yields the protein CASSLDPTTRLAGRYQETQYF.

This sequence joins TRBV12-5 and TRBJ1-1; D is unresolved. The CDR3 consists of 13 residues. The V gene lost 8 bases and the J gene lost 7 bases, with 17 bases spanning the gap. Germline CDR1 and CDR2: LGHNT and FRNRAP. This CDR3 reads CASPTPRAYEAFF. CDR3 in DNA: TGTGCTAGTCCTACTCCGAGGGCTTATGAAGCTTTCTTT.

The J gene is TRBJ1-2, the V gene TRBV19; D is ambiguous. V shed 5 bases and J shed 4 bases, with 8 bases lying between them. There are 12 residues in the CDR3. Germline CDR1 LNHDA, CDR2 SQIVND (reference sequence). The CDR3 DNA sequence: TGTGCCAGTAGTTTCCCTCGCTATGGCTACACCTTC. Its translation: CASSFPRYGYTF.

This clone appeared a few times. This chain links TRBV7-2 with TRBJ2-1, with a tentative D call TRBD2 (6 bases). Germline values: CDR1 SGHTA, CDR2 FQGNSA. Trimming removed 5 bases at V and 1 base at J, with 18 bases between. The CDR3 loop spans 17 amino acids. The CDR3 sequence is CASSPAQDGRSYNEQFF. As DNA, the CDR3 is TGTGCCAGCAGCCCAGCCCAGGACGGGAGATCCTACAATGAGCAGTTCTTC.